This T cell receptor (beta chain) was sequenced in a study of blood T cell repertoires in COVID-19. Study at large: Spain, Italy and the United States supplied samples that represented acute and convalescent COVID-19. Sources were T cells, B-cell-depleted T cells, or PBMCs; the material itself was cDNA or gDNA.

Per the study methods: Researchers report that nucleated cell counts were estimated from reference gene primer amplification. The table came from immunoSEQ multiplex PCR; TCRdb's copy has only in-frame clones and leaves some out. The V and J calls and clone size are taken from that table; D and trimming were inferred from the DNA. The sample contains around 100,000 clones, approximately 90% of which appear only once. In germline, CDR1 is SGHVS, CDR2 FQNEAQ. There are 17 residues in the CDR3. Trimming removed 5 bases from V and 2 bases from J, with 18 bases in between. Sequencing input: peripheral blood. This TCR came from a man aged 45-60 years with active COVID-19. The rearrangement joins TRBV7-8 to TRBJ2-2; TRBD1 is a possible D gene (6 bases). The CDR3 is CASSQRPAGVNTGELFF. The CDR3 coding sequence is TGTGCCAGCAGCCAAAGACCCGCAGGGGTTAACACCGGGGAGCTGTTTTTT.